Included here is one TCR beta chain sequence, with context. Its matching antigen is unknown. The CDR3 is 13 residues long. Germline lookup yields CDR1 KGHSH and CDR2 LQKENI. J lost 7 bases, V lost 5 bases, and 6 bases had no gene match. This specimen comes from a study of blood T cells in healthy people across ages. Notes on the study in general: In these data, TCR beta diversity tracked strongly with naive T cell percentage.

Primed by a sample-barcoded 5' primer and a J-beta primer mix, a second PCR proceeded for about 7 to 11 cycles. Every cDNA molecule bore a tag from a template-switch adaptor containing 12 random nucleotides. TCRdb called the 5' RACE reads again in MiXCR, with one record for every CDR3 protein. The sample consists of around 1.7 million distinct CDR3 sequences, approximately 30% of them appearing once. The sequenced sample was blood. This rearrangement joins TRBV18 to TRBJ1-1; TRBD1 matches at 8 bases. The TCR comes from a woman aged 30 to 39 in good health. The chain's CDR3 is CASSNGQGGEAFF. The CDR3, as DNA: TGTGCCAGCTCAAATGGACAGGGTGGTGAAGCTTTCTTT.